This T cell receptor beta chain was found in a study of CD8+CD57+ T cells in acquired aplastic anemia. The authors sequenced patients whose flow cytometry had shown CD8+CD57+ cell expansion. According to the study, genomic DNA was the template for TCR beta VDJ and CDR3 profiling. TCRdb reanalysed the reads using MiXCR and keeps one entry per CDR3 protein. The sample has some 170,000 distinct CDR3 sequences; about 60% are singletons. Trimming stripped 4 bases from V and 12 bases from J, with 10 bases between. Per germline, CDR1 LNHDA and CDR2 SQIVND (reference sequence). CDR3 length: 10 amino acids. The V gene is TRBV19, the J gene TRBJ2-7; D is uncertain. Sequencing input: sorted CD4+, CD8+, or CD8+CD57+ T cells (not recorded which) from PBMCs. The sequence was collected from a human donor with aplastic anemia. This chain's CDR3 is CASSTPRLYF. CDR3 DNA: TGTGCCAGTAGTACGCCCCGCTTGTACTTC.